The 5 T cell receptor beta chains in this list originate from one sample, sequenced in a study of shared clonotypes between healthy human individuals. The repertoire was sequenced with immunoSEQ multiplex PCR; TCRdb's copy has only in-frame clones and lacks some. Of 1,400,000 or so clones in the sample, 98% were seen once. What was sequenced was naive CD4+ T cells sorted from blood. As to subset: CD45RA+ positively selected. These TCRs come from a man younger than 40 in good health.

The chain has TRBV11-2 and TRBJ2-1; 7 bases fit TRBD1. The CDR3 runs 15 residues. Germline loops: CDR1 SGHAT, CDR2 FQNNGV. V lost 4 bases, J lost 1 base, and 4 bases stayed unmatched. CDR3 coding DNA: TGTGCCAGCAGCTACCGGGACAGTTCCTACAATGAGCAGTTCTTC. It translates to CASSYRDSSYNEQFF.

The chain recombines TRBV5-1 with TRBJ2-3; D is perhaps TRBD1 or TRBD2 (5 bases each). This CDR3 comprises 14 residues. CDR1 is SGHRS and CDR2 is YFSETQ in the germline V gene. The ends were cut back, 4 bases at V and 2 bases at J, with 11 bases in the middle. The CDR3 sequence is CASSPRDPTDTQYF. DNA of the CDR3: TGCGCCAGCAGCCCCCGGGACCCCACAGATACGCAGTATTTT. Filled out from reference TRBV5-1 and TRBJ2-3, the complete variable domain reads KAGVTQTPRYLIKTRGQQVTLSCSPISGHRSVSWYQQTPGQGLQFLFEYFSETQRNKGNFPGRFSGRQFSNSRSEMNVSTLELGDSALYLCASSPRDPTDTQYFGPGTRLTVL.

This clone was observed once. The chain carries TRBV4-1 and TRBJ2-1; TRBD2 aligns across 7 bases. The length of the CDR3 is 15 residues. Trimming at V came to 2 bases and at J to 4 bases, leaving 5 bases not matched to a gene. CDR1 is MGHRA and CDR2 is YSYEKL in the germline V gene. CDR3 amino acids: CASSQRREVYNEQFF. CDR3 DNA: TGCGCCAGCAGCCAAAGACGGGAGGTATACAATGAGCAGTTCTTC.

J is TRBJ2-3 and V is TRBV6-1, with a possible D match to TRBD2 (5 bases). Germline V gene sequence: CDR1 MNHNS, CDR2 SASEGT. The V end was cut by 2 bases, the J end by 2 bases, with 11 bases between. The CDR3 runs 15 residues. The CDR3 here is CASSERGLNTDTQYF. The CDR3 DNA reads TGTGCCAGCAGTGAACGGGGTCTGAACACAGATACGCAGTATTTT.

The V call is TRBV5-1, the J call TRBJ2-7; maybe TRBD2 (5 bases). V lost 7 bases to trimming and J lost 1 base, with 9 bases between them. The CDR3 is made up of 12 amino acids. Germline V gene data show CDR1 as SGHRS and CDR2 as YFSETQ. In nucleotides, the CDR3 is TGCGCCAGCGGAGGCGAGTCCTACGAGCAGTACTTC. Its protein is CASGGESYEQYF.